The clone carrying this TCR beta chain was seen just once. The sample comes from a study of blood T cell repertoires in COVID-19. Across the whole study: The United States, Italy and Spain supplied acute and convalescent COVID-19 samples.

Clones were read by immunoSEQ multiplex PCR, and TCRdb kept only the in-frame ones, dropping some. The repertoire includes tens of thousands of clones, 86% of them detected once, and about 7% sits in the top ten. Looked up from germline, CDR1 is SSHAT and CDR2 is FNYEAQ (reference sequence). This CDR3 contains 15 residues. With V trimmed by 6 bases and J by 7 bases, 7 bases remained unmatched. This TCR derives from a man aged 60-69 years with acute or convalescent COVID-19. The rearrangement joins TRBV7-7 to TRBJ2-1, with 12 bases that match TRBD2. Source material: peripheral blood. The CDR3: CASSLTGLAGNEQFF. In DNA form, the CDR3 reads TGTGCCAGCAGTCTAACCGGACTAGCGGGAAATGAGCAGTTCTTC.